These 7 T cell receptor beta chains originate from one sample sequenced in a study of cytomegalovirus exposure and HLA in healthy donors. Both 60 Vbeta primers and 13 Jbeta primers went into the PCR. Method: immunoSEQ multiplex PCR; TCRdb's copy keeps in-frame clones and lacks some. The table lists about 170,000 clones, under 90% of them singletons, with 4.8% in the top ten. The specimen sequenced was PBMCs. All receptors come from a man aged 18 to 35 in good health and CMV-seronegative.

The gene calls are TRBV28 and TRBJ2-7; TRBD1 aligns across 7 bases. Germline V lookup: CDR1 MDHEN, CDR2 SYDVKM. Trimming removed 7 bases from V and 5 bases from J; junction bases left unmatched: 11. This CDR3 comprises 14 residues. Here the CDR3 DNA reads TGTGCCAGCACTGAAGACAGGGAAAAAAACGAGCAGTACTTC. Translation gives CASTEDREKNEQYF.

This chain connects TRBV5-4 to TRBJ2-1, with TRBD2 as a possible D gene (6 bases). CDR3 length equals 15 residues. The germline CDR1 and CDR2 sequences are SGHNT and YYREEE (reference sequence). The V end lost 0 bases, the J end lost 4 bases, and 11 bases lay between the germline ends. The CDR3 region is CASSLGGGDYNEQFF. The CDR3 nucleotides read TGTGCCAGCAGCTTGGGAGGAGGGGATTACAATGAGCAGTTCTTC.

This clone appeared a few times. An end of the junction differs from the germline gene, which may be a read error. The CDR3 sequence is CATSWLGGDTYEQYF. CDR3 nucleotide sequence: TGTGCCACCAGTTGGTTAGGGGGGGATACCTACGAGCAGTACTTC. The gene calls are TRBV6-1 and TRBJ2-7; tentative D call: TRBD2 (7 bases). The germline CDR1 and CDR2 sequences are MNHNS and SASEGT. This CDR3 is built from 15 residues.

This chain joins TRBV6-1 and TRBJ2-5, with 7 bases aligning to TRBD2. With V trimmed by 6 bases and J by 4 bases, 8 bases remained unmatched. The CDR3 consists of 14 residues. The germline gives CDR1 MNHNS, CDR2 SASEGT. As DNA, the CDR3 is TGTGCCAGCAGAGCTTCTACGGGGGGAGAGACCCAGTACTTC. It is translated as CASRASTGGETQYF.

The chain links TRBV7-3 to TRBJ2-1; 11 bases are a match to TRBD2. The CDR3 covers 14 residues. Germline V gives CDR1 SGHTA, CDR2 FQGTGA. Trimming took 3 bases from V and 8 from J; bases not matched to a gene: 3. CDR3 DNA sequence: TGTGCCAGCAGCTTTAGCGGGGGGGCGGATGAGCAGTTCTTC. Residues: CASSFSGGADEQFF.

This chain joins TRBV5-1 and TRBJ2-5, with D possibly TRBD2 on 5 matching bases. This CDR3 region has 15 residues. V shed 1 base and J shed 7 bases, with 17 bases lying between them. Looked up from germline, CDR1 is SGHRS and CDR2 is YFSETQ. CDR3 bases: TGCGCCAGCAGCTTGAGGAGTGCTGATCGGGGGACCCAGTACTTC. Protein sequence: CASSLRSADRGTQYF.

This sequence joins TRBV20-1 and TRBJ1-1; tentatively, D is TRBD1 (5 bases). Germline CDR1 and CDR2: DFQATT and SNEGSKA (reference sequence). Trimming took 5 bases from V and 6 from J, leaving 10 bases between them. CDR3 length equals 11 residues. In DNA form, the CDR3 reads TGCAGTGCTCCCAGGGAGGCTGAAGCTTTCTTT. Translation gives CSAPREAEAFF.